This T cell receptor (beta chain) was identified during a study of blood T cell repertoires in COVID-19 (dated by TCRdb to about 2020). With respect to the entire study: Samples covering the acute and convalescent phases of COVID-19 were provided by collaborators in the United States, Italy and Spain. The prospective study material was composed of cDNA or gDNA derived from T cells, B-cell-depleted T cells, or PBMCs. The dataset comprised deeply sampled blood TCRbeta repertoires from subjects exposed to, actively infected with, or recovered from COVID-19. The repertoires were released in a freely available public database intended as a resource for research on the immune response to SARS-CoV-2. Samples were obtained from the ongoing ImmuneRACE study (first 160 participants) and from 1,000 to 1,500 subjects provided by 6 global collaborators. Nearly every sample came with metadata listing a de-identified subject ID, COVID-19 status, age in years and sex. Where available, HLA class I and class II types were obtained from metadata supplied by the sample provider rather than from assay-based typing.

In regard to this clone: No antigen is known for it. Within one base of it there is no much larger clone, and no base qualities were kept.

Each collaborating institution followed its own protocols to collect whole blood in K2EDTA tubes. Collaborator samples were shipped for TCRbeta analysis as frozen whole blood, isolated PBMCs, or DNA extracted from either sample type. The germline V gene specifies SGHTA as CDR1 and FQGNSA as CDR2. Measured from the cysteine to the phenylalanine, the CDR3 is 18 residues long. Only CDR3 DNA is held: 54 bases, read in frame from base 1. The germline V and J ends show losses of 1 base and 3 bases respectively, and no gene match explains 12 bases of the junction. Summary of the overall study and its limitations: Clinical and demographic metadata were provided uncurated, with the amount varying by source and participant.

The immunoSEQ Assay, a bias-controlled multiplex PCR, was used to amplify TCRbeta CDR3 regions from genomic DNA. In the authors' own workflow: The number of nucleated cells in each sample was estimated from the amplification of reference gene primers within the assay. Sequence reads were collapsed and filtered to measure the absolute abundance of every unique TCRbeta CDR3 rearrangement. For each sample, productive Simpson clonality was calculated by taking the square root of Simpson's diversity index across productive rearrangements. TCRdb obtained this table from immuneACCESS and retained in-frame rearrangements with V and J assigned. These tables miss some clones; where compared with another copy, unresolved V genes account for less than half of the shortfall, and the remainder is unexplained. That table gives V, J and clone size, and the DNA gave D and trimming. This sample is represented by about 65,000 clones; approximately 94% of them were singletons. Together, the top ten hold 2.9% of the sample.

The receptor was isolated from a man between 65 and 85 years old with active COVID-19. The sample was peripheral blood. This sequence uses TRBV7-2 and TRBJ2-1; 7 nucleotides in the junction match TRBD2. CDR3 sequence: CASSLGIQRGSLYNEQFF. DNA sequence: TGTGCCAGCAGCTTAGGAATTCAGCGGGGATCCCTCTACAATGAGCAGTTCTTC.